The following is a TCR beta chain sequence with its context. What it binds is unknown. This sample was included in a study of cytotoxic CD8 clonotypes in ibrutinib-treated CLL. The study's findings and limits: In comparison with age-matched healthy donors, baseline clonality was higher and tracked circulating CD8+ T-cell counts.

Sequencing used immunoSEQ multiplex PCR; TCRdb keeps in-frame clones, though not all of them. Altogether tens of thousands of clones are present, roughly 76% being singletons, with the ten largest covering 9.5% to 15%. The germline gives CDR1 LNHDA, CDR2 SQIVND (reference sequence). With V trimmed by 3 bases and J by 2 bases, 1 base remained unmatched. The length of the CDR3 is 14 residues. The starting material was PBMCs, obtained after 12 months of ibrutinib treatment. The receptor was isolated from a human donor with chronic lymphocytic leukemia. The chain is built from TRBV19 and TRBJ1-2; TRBD1 aligns across 9 bases. This CDR3 reads CASSIGTGNYGYTF. The CDR3 DNA is TGTGCCAGTAGTATTGGGACAGGGAACTATGGCTACACCTTC.